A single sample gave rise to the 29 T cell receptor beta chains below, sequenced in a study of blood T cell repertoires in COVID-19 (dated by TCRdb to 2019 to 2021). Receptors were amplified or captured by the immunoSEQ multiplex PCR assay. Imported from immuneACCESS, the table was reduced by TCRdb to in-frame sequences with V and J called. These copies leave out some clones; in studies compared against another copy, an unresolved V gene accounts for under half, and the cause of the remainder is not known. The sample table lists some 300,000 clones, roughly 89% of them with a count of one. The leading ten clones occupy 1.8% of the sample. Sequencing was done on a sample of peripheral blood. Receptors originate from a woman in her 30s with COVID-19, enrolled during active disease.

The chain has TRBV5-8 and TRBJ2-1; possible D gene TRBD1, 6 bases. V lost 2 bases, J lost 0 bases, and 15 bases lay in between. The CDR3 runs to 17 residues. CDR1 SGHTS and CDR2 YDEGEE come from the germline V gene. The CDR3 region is CASSFGQGSLSYNEQFF. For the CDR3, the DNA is TGTGCCAGCAGCTTCGGGCAGGGGTCTCTCTCCTACAATGAGCAGTTCTTC.

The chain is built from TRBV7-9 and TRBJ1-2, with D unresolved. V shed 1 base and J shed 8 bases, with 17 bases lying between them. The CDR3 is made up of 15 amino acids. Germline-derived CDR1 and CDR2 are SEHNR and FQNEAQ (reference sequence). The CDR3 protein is CASSLDGRRGGGYTF. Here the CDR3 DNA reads TGTGCCAGCAGCTTAGATGGCAGACGGGGTGGCGGCTACACCTTC.

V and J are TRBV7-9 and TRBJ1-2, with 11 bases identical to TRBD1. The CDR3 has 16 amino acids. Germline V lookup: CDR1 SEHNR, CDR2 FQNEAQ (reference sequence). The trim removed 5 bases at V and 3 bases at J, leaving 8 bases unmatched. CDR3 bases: TGTGCCAGCAGCGCCTTTTCGGGACAGGGGGACTATGGCTACACCTTC. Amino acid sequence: CASSAFSGQGDYGYTF.

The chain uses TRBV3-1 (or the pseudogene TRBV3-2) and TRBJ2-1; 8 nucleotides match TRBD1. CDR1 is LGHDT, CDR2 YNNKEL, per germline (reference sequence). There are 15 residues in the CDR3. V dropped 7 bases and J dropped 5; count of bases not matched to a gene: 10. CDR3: CASTNLDRGNNEQFF. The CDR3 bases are TGTGCCAGCACCAACCTCGACAGGGGTAACAATGAGCAGTTCTTC.

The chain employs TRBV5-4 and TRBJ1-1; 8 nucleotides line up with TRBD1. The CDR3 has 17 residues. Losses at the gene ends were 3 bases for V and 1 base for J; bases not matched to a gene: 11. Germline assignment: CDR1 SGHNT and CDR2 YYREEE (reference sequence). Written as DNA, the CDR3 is TGTGCCAGCAGCTCGTACGGACAGGGAAGGGGGAACACTGAAGCTTTCTTT. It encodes CASSSYGQGRGNTEAFF.

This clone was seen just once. CDR3 sequence: CSVTGGFGEQYF. CDR3 DNA sequence: TGCAGCGTTACAGGGGGATTTGGCGAGCAGTACTTC. The chain links TRBV29-1 to TRBJ2-7; 8 positions agree with TRBD1. Germline V gives CDR1 SQVTM, CDR2 ANQGSEA. The length of the CDR3 is 12 residues. V dropped 5 bases and J dropped 6; count of bases not matched to a gene: 6.

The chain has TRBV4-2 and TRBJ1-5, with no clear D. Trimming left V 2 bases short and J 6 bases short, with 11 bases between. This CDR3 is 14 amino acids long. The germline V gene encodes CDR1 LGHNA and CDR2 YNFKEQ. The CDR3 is CASSQTFLSQPQHF. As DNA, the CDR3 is TGTGCCAGCAGCCAAACCTTTTTGAGTCAGCCCCAGCATTTT.

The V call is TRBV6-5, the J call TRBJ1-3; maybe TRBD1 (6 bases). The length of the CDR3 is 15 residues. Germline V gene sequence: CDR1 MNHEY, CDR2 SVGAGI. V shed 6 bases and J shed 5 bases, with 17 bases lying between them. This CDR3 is CASRRGDNTRNTIYF. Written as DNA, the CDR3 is TGTGCCAGCAGGAGAGGGGACAATACCCGAAACACCATATATTTT.

Here the CDR3 DNA reads TGTGCCAGTAGTCTCCGACAGGCTACGGGGACTGAAGCTTTCTTT. Protein sequence: CASSLRQATGTEAFF. The V call is TRBV19, the J call TRBJ1-1, with D possibly being TRBD1 (6 bases). This CDR3 is built from 15 residues. The V end was cut by 5 bases, the J end by 5 bases, with 18 bases between. CDR1 LNHDA and CDR2 SQIVND come from the germline V gene (reference sequence).

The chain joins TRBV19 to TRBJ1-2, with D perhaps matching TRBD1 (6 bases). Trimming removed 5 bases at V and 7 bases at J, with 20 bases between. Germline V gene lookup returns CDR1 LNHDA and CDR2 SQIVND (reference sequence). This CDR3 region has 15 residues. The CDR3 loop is CASSAVGGGRLGYTF. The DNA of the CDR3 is TGTGCCAGTAGTGCCGTGGGAGGGGGTAGGCTTGGCTACACCTTC. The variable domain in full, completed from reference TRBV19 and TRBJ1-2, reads DGGITQSPKYLFRKEGQNVTLSCEQNLNHDAMYWYRQDPGQGLRLIYYSQIVNDFQKGDIAEGYSVSREKKESFPLTVTSAQKNPTAFYLCASSAVGGGRLGYTFGSGTRLTVV.

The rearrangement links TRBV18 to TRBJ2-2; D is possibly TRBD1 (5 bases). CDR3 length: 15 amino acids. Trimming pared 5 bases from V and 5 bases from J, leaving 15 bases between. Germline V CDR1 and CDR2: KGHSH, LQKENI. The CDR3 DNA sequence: TGTGCCAGCTCATCCAGGAATCAGGGAACCGGGGAGCTGTTTTTT. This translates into CASSSRNQGTGELFF. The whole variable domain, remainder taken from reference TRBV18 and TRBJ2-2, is NAGVMQNPRHLVRRRGQEARLRCSPMKGHSHVYWYRQLPEEGLKFMVYLQKENIIDESGMPKERFSAEFPKEGPSILRIQQVVRGDSAAYFCASSSRNQGTGELFFGEGSRLTVL.

The CDR3 loop is CAGGGQLTDTQYF. The DNA for the CDR3 is TGCGCCGGTGGGGGACAGCTCACAGATACGCAGTATTTT. The chain combines TRBV23-1 with TRBJ2-3; 7 bases fit TRBD1. TRBV23-1 is designated an ORF whose function remains uncertain. Trimming at V came to 11 bases and at J to 2 bases, leaving 7 bases not matched to a gene. The CDR3 is 13 residues long.

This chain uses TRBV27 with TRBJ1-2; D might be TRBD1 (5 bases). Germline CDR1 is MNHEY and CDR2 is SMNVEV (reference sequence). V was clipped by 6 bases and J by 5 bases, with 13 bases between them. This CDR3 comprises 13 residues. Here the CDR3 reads CASRYQGLYGYTF. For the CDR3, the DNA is TGTGCCAGCAGGTACCAGGGACTTTATGGCTACACCTTC.

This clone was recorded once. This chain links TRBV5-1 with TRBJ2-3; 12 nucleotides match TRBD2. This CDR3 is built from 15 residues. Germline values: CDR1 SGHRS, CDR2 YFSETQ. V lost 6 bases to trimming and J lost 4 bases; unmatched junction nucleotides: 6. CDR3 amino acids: CASTGASGGADTQYF. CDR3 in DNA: TGCGCCAGCACCGGGGCTAGCGGGGGGGCAGATACGCAGTATTTT.

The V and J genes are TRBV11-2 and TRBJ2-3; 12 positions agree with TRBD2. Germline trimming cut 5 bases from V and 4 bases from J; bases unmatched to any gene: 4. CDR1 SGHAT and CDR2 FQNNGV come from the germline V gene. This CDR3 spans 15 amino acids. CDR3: CASSPSGGVADTQYF. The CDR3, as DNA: TGTGCCAGCAGCCCTAGCGGGGGGGTTGCAGATACGCAGTATTTT.

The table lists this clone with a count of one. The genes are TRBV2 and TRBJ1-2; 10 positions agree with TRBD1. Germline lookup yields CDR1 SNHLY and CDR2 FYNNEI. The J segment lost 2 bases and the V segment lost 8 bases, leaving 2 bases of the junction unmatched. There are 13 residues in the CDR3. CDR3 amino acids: CASWTGGNYGYTF. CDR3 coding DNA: TGTGCCAGCTGGACAGGGGGGAACTATGGCTACACCTTC.

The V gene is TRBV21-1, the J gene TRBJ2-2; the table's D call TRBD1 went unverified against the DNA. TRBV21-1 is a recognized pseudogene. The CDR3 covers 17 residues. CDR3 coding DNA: TGTGCCAGCAGCTATAGCAGGGGGCATAGAGGCACCGGGGAGCTGTTTTTT. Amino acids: CASSYSRGHRGTGELFF.

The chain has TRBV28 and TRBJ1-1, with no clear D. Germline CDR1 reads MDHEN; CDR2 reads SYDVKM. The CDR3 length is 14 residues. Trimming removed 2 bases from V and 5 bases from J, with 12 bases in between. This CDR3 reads CASSLRGLGTEAFF. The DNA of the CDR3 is TGTGCCAGCAGTTTAAGAGGGCTAGGGACTGAAGCTTTCTTT.

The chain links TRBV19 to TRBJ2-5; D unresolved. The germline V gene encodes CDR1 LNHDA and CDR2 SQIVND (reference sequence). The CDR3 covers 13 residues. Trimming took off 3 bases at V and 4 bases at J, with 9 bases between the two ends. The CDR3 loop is CASSIGVRETQYF. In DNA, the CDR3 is TGTGCCAGTAGTATCGGTGTGAGAGAGACCCAGTACTTC.

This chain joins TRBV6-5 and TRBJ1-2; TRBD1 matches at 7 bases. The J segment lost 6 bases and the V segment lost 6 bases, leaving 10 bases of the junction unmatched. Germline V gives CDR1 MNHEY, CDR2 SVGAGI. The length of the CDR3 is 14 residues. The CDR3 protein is CASRRPDRVHGYTF. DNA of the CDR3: TGTGCCAGCAGGCGACCCGACAGGGTCCATGGCTACACCTTC.

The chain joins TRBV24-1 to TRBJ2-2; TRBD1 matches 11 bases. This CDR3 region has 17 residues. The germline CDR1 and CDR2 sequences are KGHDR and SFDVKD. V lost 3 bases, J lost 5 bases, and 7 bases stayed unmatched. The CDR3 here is CATSDPQGTGGTGELFF. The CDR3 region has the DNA TGTGCCACCAGTGATCCGCAGGGGACAGGGGGGACCGGGGAGCTGTTTTTT.

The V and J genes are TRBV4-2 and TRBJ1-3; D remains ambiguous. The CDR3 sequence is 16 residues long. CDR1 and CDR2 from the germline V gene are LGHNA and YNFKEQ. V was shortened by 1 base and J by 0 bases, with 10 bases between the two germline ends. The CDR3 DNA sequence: TGTGCCAGCAGCCAAGGAGCGCAGTACTCTGGAAACACCATATATTTT. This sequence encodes CASSQGAQYSGNTIYF.

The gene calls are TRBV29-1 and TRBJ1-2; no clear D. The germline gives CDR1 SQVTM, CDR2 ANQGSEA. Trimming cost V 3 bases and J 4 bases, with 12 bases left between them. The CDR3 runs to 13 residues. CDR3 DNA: TGCAGCGTTGATCGGCGAGCGGTCTATGGCTACACCTTC. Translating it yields CSVDRRAVYGYTF.

The CDR3 region is CASSPTGVNEKLFF. The CDR3 nucleotides are TGTGCCAGCAGCCCGACAGGTGTTAATGAAAAACTGTTTTTT. The V and J genes are TRBV13 and TRBJ1-4, with a tentative D call TRBD1 (6 bases). The CDR3 extends over 14 amino acids. The V gene's germline CDR1 is PRHDT and CDR2 FYEKMQ (reference sequence). The V end was cut by 5 bases, the J end by 4 bases, with 11 bases between.

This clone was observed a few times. The CDR3 nucleotides are TGTGCCAGCAGTTCGCTAGCGGGGGGCCACTTTACAGATACGCAGTATTTT. It encodes CASSSLAGGHFTDTQYF. The chain combines TRBV27 with TRBJ2-3; TRBD2 matches 11 bases. V lost 4 bases and J lost 3; bases outside the gene matches: 9. This CDR3 is 17 amino acids long. Germline V CDR1 and CDR2: MNHEY, SMNVEV (reference sequence).

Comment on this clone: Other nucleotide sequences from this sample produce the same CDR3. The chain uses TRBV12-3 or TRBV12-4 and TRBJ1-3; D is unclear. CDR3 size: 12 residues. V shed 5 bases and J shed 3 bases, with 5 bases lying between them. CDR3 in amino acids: CASSPSGNTIYF. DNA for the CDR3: TGTGCCAGCAGTCCGAGTGGAAACACCATATATTTT.

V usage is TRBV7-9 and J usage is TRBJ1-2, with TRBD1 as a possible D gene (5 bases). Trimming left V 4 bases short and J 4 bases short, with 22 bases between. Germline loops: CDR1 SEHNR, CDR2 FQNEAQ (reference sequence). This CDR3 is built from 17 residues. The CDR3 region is CASSSQGFVATTYGYTF. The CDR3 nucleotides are TGTGCCAGCAGCTCCCAGGGATTCGTTGCAACAACCTATGGCTACACCTTC.

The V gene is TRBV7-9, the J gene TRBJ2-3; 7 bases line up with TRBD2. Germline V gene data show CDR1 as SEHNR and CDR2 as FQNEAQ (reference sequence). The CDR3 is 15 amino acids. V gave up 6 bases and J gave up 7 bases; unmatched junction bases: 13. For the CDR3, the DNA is TGTGCCAGCAGATATCAAGCGGGGATCCCAAATACGCAGTATTTT. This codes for CASRYQAGIPNTQYF. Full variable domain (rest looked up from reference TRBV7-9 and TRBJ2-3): DTGVSQNPRHKITKRGQNVTFRCDPISEHNRLYWYRQTLGQGPEFLTYFQNEAQLEKSRLLSDRFSAERPKGSFSTLEIQRTEQGDSAMYLCASRYQAGIPNTQYFGPGTRLTVL.

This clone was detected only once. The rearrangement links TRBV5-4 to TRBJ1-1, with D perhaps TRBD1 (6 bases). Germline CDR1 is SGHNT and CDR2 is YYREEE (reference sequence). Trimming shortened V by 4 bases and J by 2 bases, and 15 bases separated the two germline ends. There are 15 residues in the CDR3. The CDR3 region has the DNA TGTGCCAGCAGCATCCCGGGACAAATAAACACTGAAGCTTTCTTT. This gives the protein CASSIPGQINTEAFF.